Following are 23 T cell receptor beta chains from one sample sequenced in a study of T cells after yellow fever vaccination. A single record per CDR3 protein comes from TCRdb applying MiXCR to the 5' RACE reads. The table includes 300,000 to 400,000 distinct CDR3 sequences, 12% detected once. The source was CD4+ T cells sorted from PBMCs, collected 15 days after the yellow fever booster vaccination. The receptors derive from a young man who received the YFV17D yellow fever vaccine.

Only a few counts were recorded for this clonotype. The chain couples TRBV29-1 to TRBJ2-5, with TRBD2 identical over 9 bases. CDR1 and CDR2 (germline): SQVTM, ANQGSEA. V lost 4 bases and J lost 4; bases outside the gene matches: 4. The length of the CDR3 is 13 residues. The CDR3 here is CSVGRGGGETQYF. The CDR3 nucleotides read TGCAGCGTTGGGCGGGGGGGTGGAGAGACCCAGTACTTC. The complete variable domain, with remaining parts taken from reference TRBV29-1 and TRBJ2-5, reads SAVISQKPSRDICQRGTSLTIQCQVDSQVTMMFWYRQQPGQSLTLIATANQGSEATYESGFVIDKFPISRPNLTFSTLTVSNMSPEDSSIYLCSVGRGGGETQYFGPGTRLLVL.

The J gene is TRBJ2-3, the V gene TRBV12-3 or TRBV12-4, with 7 nucleotides matching TRBD1. The junction had 14 bases not matched to a gene; V was cut back by 4 bases and J by 4 bases. The CDR3 spans 17 residues. DNA of the CDR3: TGTGCCAGCAGTTCGGCGACCCGACAGGGCGGGCCAGATACGCAGTATTTT. Translated: CASSSATRQGGPDTQYF.

This chain connects TRBV7-2 to TRBJ2-5; unclear D gene. The CDR3 is 13 residues long. The ends were cut back, 2 bases at V and 4 bases at J, with 8 bases in the middle. CDR1 SGHTA and CDR2 FQGNSA come from the germline V gene. CDR3 nucleotide sequence: TGTGCCAGCAGCTTATGGGTAGGAGAGACCCAGTACTTC. Translation: CASSLWVGETQYF. Based on the CDR3 plus reference TRBV7-2 and TRBJ2-5, the full variable domain is GAGVSQSPSNKVTEKGKDVELRCDPISGHTALYWYRQSLGQGLEFLIYFQGNSAPDKSGLPSDRFSAERTGGSVSTLTIQRTQQEDSAVYLCASSLWVGETQYFGPGTRLLVL.

At least ten counts were recorded for this clonotype. The chain employs TRBV29-1 and TRBJ1-1; D not resolved. V gave up 7 bases and J gave up 4 bases, with 13 bases separating them. CDR1 is SQVTM, CDR2 ANQGSEA, per germline. CDR3 length: 12 residues. CDR3 in DNA: TGCAGCGCCAAATTGGGAGGCACTGAAGCTTTCTTT. Translating gives CSAKLGGTEAFF.

This clonotype came up many times. The rearrangement uses TRBV7-9 and TRBJ2-1, with 8 bases that match TRBD1. CDR1 and CDR2 (germline): SEHNR, FQNEAQ (reference sequence). The CDR3 is made up of 15 amino acids. With 5 bases clipped from V and 6 bases from J, the junction kept 9 bases outside the gene matches. The CDR3 region is CASSPDRARGNEQFF. CDR3 DNA sequence: TGTGCCAGCAGCCCGGACAGGGCTAGGGGCAATGAGCAGTTCTTC.

The chain couples TRBV5-4 to TRBJ2-7; 13 bases align to TRBD2. Germline CDR1 is SGHNT and CDR2 is YYREEE (reference sequence). The trim removed 3 bases at V and 4 bases at J, leaving 1 base unmatched. The length of the CDR3 is 14 residues. The CDR3 DNA sequence: TGTGCCAGCAGCTGGGGACTAGCGGGATACGAGCAGTACTTC. Translated, it gives CASSWGLAGYEQYF.

This clonotype came up a few times. The V call is TRBV6-5, the J call TRBJ1-4; D not resolved. The CDR3 is made up of 14 amino acids. V shed 10 bases and J shed 4 bases, with 16 bases lying between them. Germline V gene lookup returns CDR1 MNHEY and CDR2 SVGAGI. CDR3 DNA sequence: TGTGCCACCCTTGGCGGGAAGAGTAATGAAAAACTGTTTTTT. As protein: CATLGGKSNEKLFF.

This clonotype was observed a handful of times. Here the CDR3 DNA reads TGCGCCAGCAGCTCCCCCCAAGAGACCCAGTACTTC. This translates into CASSSPQETQYF. The V gene is TRBV5-1, the J gene TRBJ2-5; D is uncertain. Per germline, CDR1 SGHRS and CDR2 YFSETQ. The length of the CDR3 is 12 residues. V was shortened by 3 bases and J by 1 base, with 4 bases between the two germline ends.

The chain combines TRBV29-1 with TRBJ1-1; 7 bases are shared with TRBD1. J lost 1 base, V lost 7 bases, and 6 bases had no gene match. This CDR3 has 13 residues. Germline V gene data show CDR1 as SQVTM and CDR2 as ANQGSEA. The chain's CDR3 is CSAQGPENTEAFF. In DNA, the CDR3 is TGCAGCGCACAGGGGCCGGAGAACACTGAAGCTTTCTTT.

This clonotype was counted a few times. V and J are TRBV6-5 and TRBJ1-1; D is uncertain. V lost 1 base to trimming and J lost 1 base, with 10 bases between them. The CDR3 has 15 residues. CDR1 is MNHEY and CDR2 is SVGAGI in the germline V gene. As DNA, the CDR3 is TGTGCCAGCAGTTACTACAGACAACAGAACACTGAAGCTTTCTTT. As protein: CASSYYRQQNTEAFF.

The V gene is TRBV6-5, the J gene TRBJ1-1; D remains unclear. The CDR3 covers 15 residues. Germline CDR1 MNHEY, CDR2 SVGAGI. Trimming stripped 0 bases from V and 1 base from J, with 9 bases between. CDR3 residues: CASSYSGRPNTEAFF. In nucleotides, the CDR3 is TGTGCCAGCAGTTACTCGGGGAGGCCGAACACTGAAGCTTTCTTT.

This clonotype came up many times. The chain couples TRBV6-5 to TRBJ1-4; no reliable D call. Trimming took off 3 bases at V and 8 bases at J, with 10 bases between the two ends. Germline V gene lookup returns CDR1 MNHEY and CDR2 SVGAGI. The CDR3 sequence is 13 residues long. The CDR3 region is CASSYRPWEKLFF. CDR3 DNA sequence: TGTGCCAGCAGTTATAGGCCCTGGGAAAAACTGTTTTTT.

The chain uses TRBV20-1 and TRBJ1-5; D is undetermined. The CDR3 consists of 12 residues. Germline CDR1 is DFQATT and CDR2 is SNEGSKA (reference sequence). With 3 bases removed from V and 10 bases from J, the gap between germline ends came to 13 bases. This CDR3 is CSARAGIRPQHF. CDR3 nucleotide sequence: TGCAGTGCTAGGGCGGGGATCAGACCCCAGCATTTT.

This chain uses TRBV7-9 with TRBJ1-2; no definite D call. The CDR3 is made up of 12 amino acids. Deletions cut 2 bases from V and 8 bases from J, with 9 bases between. CDR1 is SEHNR, CDR2 FQNEAQ, per germline (reference sequence). CDR3 amino acids: CASSLPPAGYTF. As DNA, the CDR3 is TGTGCCAGCAGCTTACCTCCAGCAGGCTACACCTTC.

This chain uses TRBV6-2 or TRBV6-3 with TRBJ1-2; D is uncertain. V lost 4 bases and J lost 2, with 17 bases in between. Germline V gene sequence: CDR1 MNHEY, CDR2 SVGEGT. CDR3 size: 16 residues. The CDR3 loop is CASSWNLKAANYGYTF. The CDR3 DNA is TGTGCCAGCAGTTGGAACCTCAAGGCAGCCAACTATGGCTACACCTTC.

The chain links TRBV5-1 to TRBJ2-1; 13 bases are shared with TRBD2. CDR1 and CDR2 (germline): SGHRS, YFSETQ. CDR3 length: 15 amino acids. Losses at the gene ends were 5 bases for V and 7 bases for J; bases not matched to a gene: 6. CDR3 coding DNA: TGCGCCAGCAGTTCACTAGCGGGGGGGCAAAATGAGCAGTTCTTC. Translating it yields CASSSLAGGQNEQFF. Looking up the rest from reference TRBV5-1 and TRBJ2-1 gives the full variable domain: KAGVTQTPRYLIKTRGQQVTLSCSPISGHRSVSWYQQTPGQGLQFLFEYFSETQRNKGNFPGRFSGRQFSNSRSEMNVSTLELGDSALYLCASSSLAGGQNEQFFGPGTRLTVL.

This clonotype showed up just a few times. The V gene is TRBV12-3 or TRBV12-4, the J gene TRBJ2-1, with D hard to call. The CDR3 sequence is 14 residues long. Trimming took off 2 bases at V and 8 bases at J, with 13 bases between the two ends. CDR3 region: CASSLRARGDEQFF. The CDR3 coding sequence is TGTGCCAGCAGTTTACGGGCCCGCGGCGATGAGCAGTTCTTC.

This chain uses TRBV6-2 or TRBV6-3 with TRBJ1-1; D is unresolved. Trimming removed 10 bases at V and 0 bases at J, with 9 bases between. The germline V gene has CDR1 MNHEY and CDR2 SVGEGT. CDR3 length: 12 amino acids. The CDR3 reads CAIGRMNTEAFF. The CDR3 nucleotides read TGTGCCATTGGACGGATGAACACTGAAGCTTTCTTT.

This clonotype was seen a few times. J is TRBJ2-3 and V is TRBV5-4, with TRBD2 matching 9 bases. The V gene's germline CDR1 is SGHNT and CDR2 YYREEE (reference sequence). The CDR3 runs 15 residues. The V gene end was trimmed by 4 bases and the J gene end by 2 bases; junction bases not matched to a gene: 5. CDR3 sequence (DNA): TGTGCCAGCAGCAAGACTAGCGGCCCCACAGATACGCAGTATTTT. Translated, it gives CASSKTSGPTDTQYF.

The rearrangement uses TRBV7-3 and TRBJ2-1, with D perhaps matching TRBD1 (7 bases). Trimming shortened V by 4 bases and J by 3 bases, and 13 bases separated the two germline ends. The CDR3 extends over 15 amino acids. The germline gives CDR1 SGHTA, CDR2 FQGTGA. This CDR3 is CASSSRQGGYNEQFF. The CDR3, as DNA: TGTGCCAGCAGCTCCCGACAGGGAGGCTACAATGAGCAGTTCTTC.

A few counts support this clonotype. The chain uses TRBV7-2 and TRBJ2-5; 11 bases are shared with TRBD2. The CDR3 loop spans 15 amino acids. The V segment lost 6 bases and the J segment 7 bases; nucleotides outside the gene matches: 10. The germline CDR1 and CDR2 sequences are SGHTA and FQGNSA. CDR3 DNA: TGTGCCAGCAGGTCCCTAGCGGGGGGCGTGGGGACCCAGTACTTC. Translating gives CASRSLAGGVGTQYF.

A few counts support this clonotype. The J gene is TRBJ2-5, the V gene TRBV7-9, with D possibly matching TRBD2 (6 bases). Germline V lookup: CDR1 SEHNR, CDR2 FQNEAQ (reference sequence). This CDR3 has 16 amino acids. V was shortened by 6 bases and J by 3 bases, with 20 bases between the two germline ends. The CDR3 coding sequence is TGTGCCAGCAGTTACCGGGACTCCACATCGAAAGAGACCCAGTACTTC. It translates to CASSYRDSTSKETQYF.

This clonotype was seen only a few times. The chain carries TRBV9 and TRBJ2-2; unclear D gene. Trimming took off 0 bases at V and 7 bases at J, with 10 bases between the two ends. Germline loops: CDR1 SGDLS, CDR2 YYNGEE. This CDR3 has 14 amino acids. Here the CDR3 reads CASSVEDGNGELFF. The DNA for the CDR3 is TGTGCCAGCAGCGTAGAAGATGGGAACGGGGAGCTGTTTTTT.